This TCR beta chain was captured in a study of response to subunit inactivated influenza vaccine. Per the germline V gene, CDR1 is SGHTA and CDR2 is FQGNSA. This CDR3 is built from 15 residues. Trimming left V 5 bases short and J 1 base short, with 15 bases between. TCRdb re-called the RT-PCR reads with MiXCR, one entry per CDR3 protein. Counted here are around 530,000 distinct CDR3 sequences, approximately 15% occurring once; the ten biggest clones make up less than 4%. This clonotype was detected a few times. The antigen is unknown. Study-wide points: Authors suggested each seasonal flu vaccination may recruit only limited numbers of new T cells.

The sequence derives from a man aged 45 to 70 who received an inactivated influenza vaccine. The rearrangement uses TRBV7-2 and TRBJ2-7; D is possibly TRBD2 (6 bases). The starting material was CD4+ T cells sorted from PBMCs, obtained roughly 24 months after vaccination. The CDR3 DNA reads TGTGCCAGCAGCCTACAGCCGGGGGTATCCTACGAGCAGTACTTC. Protein product: CASSLQPGVSYEQYF.